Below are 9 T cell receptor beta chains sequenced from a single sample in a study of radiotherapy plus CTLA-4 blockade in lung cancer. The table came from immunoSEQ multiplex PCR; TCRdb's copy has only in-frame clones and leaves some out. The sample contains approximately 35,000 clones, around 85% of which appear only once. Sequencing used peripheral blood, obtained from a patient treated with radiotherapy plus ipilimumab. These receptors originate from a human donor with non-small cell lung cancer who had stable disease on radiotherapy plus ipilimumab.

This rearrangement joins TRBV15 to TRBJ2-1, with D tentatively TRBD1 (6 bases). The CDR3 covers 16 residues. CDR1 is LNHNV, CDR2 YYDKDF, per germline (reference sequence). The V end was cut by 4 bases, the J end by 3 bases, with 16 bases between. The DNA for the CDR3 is TGTGCCACCAGCACAGCAGGGGTTTATAACTACAATGAGCAGTTCTTC. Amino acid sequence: CATSTAGVYNYNEQFF. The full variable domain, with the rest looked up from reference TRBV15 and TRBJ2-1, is DAMVIQNPRYQVTQFGKPVTLSCSQTLNHNVMYWYQQKSSQAPKLLFHYYDKDFNNEADTPDNFQSRRPNTSFCFLDIRSPGLGDTAMYLCATSTAGVYNYNEQFFGPGTRLTVL.

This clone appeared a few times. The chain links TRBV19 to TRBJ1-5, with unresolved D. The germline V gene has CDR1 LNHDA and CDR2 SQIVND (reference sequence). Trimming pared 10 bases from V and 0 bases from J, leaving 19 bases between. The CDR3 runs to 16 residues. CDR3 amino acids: CATLPGLGYSNQPQHF. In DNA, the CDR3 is TGTGCCACATTACCAGGTCTTGGGTATAGCAATCAGCCCCAGCATTTT. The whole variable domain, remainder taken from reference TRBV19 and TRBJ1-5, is DGGITQSPKYLFRKEGQNVTLSCEQNLNHDAMYWYRQDPGQGLRLIYYSQIVNDFQKGDIAEGYSVSREKKESFPLTVTSAQKNPTAFYLCATLPGLGYSNQPQHFGDGTRLSIL.

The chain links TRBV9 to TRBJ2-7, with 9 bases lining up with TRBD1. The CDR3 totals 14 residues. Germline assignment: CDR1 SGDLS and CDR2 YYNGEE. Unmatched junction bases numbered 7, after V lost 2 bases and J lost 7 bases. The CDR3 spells CASSVGTGKGEQYF. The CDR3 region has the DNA TGTGCCAGCAGCGTCGGGACAGGGAAAGGTGAGCAGTACTTC.

The CDR3 spells CASSQPGSLSYEQYF. The CDR3, as DNA: TGTGCCAGCAGCCAACCAGGCTCCCTCTCCTACGAGCAGTACTTC. J is TRBJ2-7 and V is TRBV16; D remains ambiguous. Germline V gene lookup returns CDR1 KGHSY and CDR2 FQNENV. Trimming pared 2 bases from V and 0 bases from J, leaving 11 bases between. This CDR3 comprises 15 residues.

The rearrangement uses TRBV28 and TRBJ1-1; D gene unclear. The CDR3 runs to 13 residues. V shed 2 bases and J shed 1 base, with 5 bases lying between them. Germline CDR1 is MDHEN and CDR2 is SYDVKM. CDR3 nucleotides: TGTGCCAGCAGTTTAGTGGCGAACACTGAAGCTTTCTTT. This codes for CASSLVANTEAFF.

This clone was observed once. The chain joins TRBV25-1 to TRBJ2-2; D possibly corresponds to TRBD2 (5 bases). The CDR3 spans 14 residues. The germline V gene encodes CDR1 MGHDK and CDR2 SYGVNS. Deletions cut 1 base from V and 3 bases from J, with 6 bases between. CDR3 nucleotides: TGTGCCAGCAGTGAATCACTAGACACCGGGGAGCTGTTTTTT. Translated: CASSESLDTGELFF. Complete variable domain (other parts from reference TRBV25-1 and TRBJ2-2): EADIYQTPRYLVIGTGKKITLECSQTMGHDKMYWYQQDPGMELHLIHYSYGVNSTEKGDLSSESTVSRIRTEHFPLTLESARPSHTSQYLCASSESLDTGELFFGEGSRLTVL.

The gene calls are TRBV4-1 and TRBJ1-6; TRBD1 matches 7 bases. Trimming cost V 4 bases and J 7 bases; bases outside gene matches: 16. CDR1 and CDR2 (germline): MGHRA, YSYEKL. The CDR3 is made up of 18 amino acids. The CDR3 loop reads CASSPGHNTRGTNSPLHF. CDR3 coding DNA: TGCGCCAGCAGCCCAGGACATAATACCAGGGGGACCAATTCACCCCTCCACTTT.

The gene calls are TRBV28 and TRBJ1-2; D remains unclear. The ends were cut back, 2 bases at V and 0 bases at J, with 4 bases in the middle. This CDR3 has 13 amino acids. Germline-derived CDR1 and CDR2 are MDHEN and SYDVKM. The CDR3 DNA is TGTGCCAGCAGTTTAGACACTAACTATGGCTACACCTTC. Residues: CASSLDTNYGYTF.

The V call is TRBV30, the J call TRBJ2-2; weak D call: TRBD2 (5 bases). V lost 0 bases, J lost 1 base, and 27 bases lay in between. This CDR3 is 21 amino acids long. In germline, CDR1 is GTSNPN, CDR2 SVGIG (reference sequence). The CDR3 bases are TGTGCCTGGAGTGTTGAGTACGTAGTCACTTCTCTCGGGGTGAACACCGGGGAGCTGTTTTTT. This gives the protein CAWSVEYVVTSLGVNTGELFF.